The TCR beta chain described here comes from a study of T cells after yellow fever vaccination. Study-wide context: Each low-cell-number fraction was prepared by means of SMART-Seq v4 Ultra Low Input. General observations from the study: Re-detected after boosting: most primary clones, about 95% of CD4 and over 80% of CD8.

This clonotype was detected a few times. Antigen unknown. A process of 5'RACE template switching, which added a universal primer site and UMIs, was used to make TCR cDNA. MiXCR, applied by TCRdb to the 5' RACE reads, yields one record per CDR3 protein. The repertoire holds over 300,000 distinct CDR3 sequences, approximately 4% seen once, with roughly 25% in the top ten. This receptor was taken from a man aged 18-30 years who received the YFV17D yellow fever vaccine. The sample in question was PBMCs, obtained 5 days after the yellow fever booster vaccination.

The CDR3 here is CASSSPTSAYGYTF. The CDR3, as DNA: TGTGCCAGCAGCTCCCCAACATCGGCCTATGGCTACACCTTC. V usage is TRBV7-2 and J usage is TRBJ1-2; D is undetermined. The CDR3 runs to 14 residues. V gave up 4 bases and J gave up 4 bases, with 13 bases separating them. CDR1 is SGHTA, CDR2 FQGNSA, per germline.